This T cell receptor (beta chain) was documented in a study of T cell changes during pregnancy in multiple sclerosis. Clones were sequenced by immunoSEQ multiplex PCR, and TCRdb holds only the in-frame ones, with some missing. The table shows around 52,000 clones, with about 92% occurring only once. With V trimmed by 2 bases and J by 2 bases, 3 bases remained unmatched. Germline V lookup: CDR1 SGHTA, CDR2 FQGNSA. The CDR3 contains 15 residues. The V and J genes are TRBV7-2 and TRBJ1-2, with 9 bases identical to TRBD1. The clonotype comes from a female donor in good health, enrolled as a control in a pregnancy study. Sequenced material: CD4+ T cells from peripheral blood mononuclear cells, taken after pregnancy. This CDR3 is CASSLTGQGNYGYTF. In DNA, the CDR3 is TGTGCCAGCAGCTTAACCGGACAGGGGAACTATGGCTACACCTTC.